Listed here is a single T cell receptor (beta chain). The CDR3 length is 14 residues. Germline lookup yields CDR1 SGHKS and CDR2 YYEKEE (reference sequence). Trimming pared 0 bases from V and 1 base from J, leaving 2 bases between. This sample is part of a study of T cell responses to AZD1222 COVID-19 vaccine. Overall study: Some second doses came at about 4 weeks and others at about 12 weeks; these were pooled.

The method was immunoSEQ multiplex PCR; TCRdb's version includes in-frame clones alone and lacks a portion of them. The table lists about 160,000 clones, approximately 94% of them singletons. This rearrangement joins TRBV5-5 to TRBJ2-6; D gene uncertain. The TCR comes from an adult in good health. The sequencing here drew on peripheral blood, taken on day 0 of AZD1222 vaccination. The CDR3 DNA reads as TGTGCCAGCAGCTTGGCGTCTGGGGCCAACGTCCTGACTTTC. Translating it yields CASSLASGANVLTF.